These 2 T cell receptor beta chains were all obtained from the same sample, sequenced in a study of shared clonotypes between healthy human individuals. The repertoire was sequenced with immunoSEQ multiplex PCR; TCRdb's copy has only in-frame clones and lacks some. The table shows nearly 2 million clones, with about 95% occurring only once. CD45RO negativity and positive selection for CCR7 defined naive CD8 cells, a population that excluded terminally differentiated effector memory CD45RA+ cells. Material: naive CD8+ T cells sorted from blood. These receptors were taken from a man aged 18 to 30 in good health.

To note about this clone: At one boundary the junction diverges from the germline segment, which might be a read error. The V and J genes are TRBV7-7 and TRBJ2-2, with D unresolved. Germline V CDR1 and CDR2: SSHAT, FNYEAQ (reference sequence). The CDR3 runs 12 residues. CDR3 coding DNA: TGTGCTAGCAGCCCCGGTTCCGGGGAGCTGTTTTTT. Protein sequence: CASSPGSGELFF. Full variable domain (outside the CDR3, taken from reference TRBV7-7 and TRBJ2-2): GAGVSQSPRYKVTKRGQDVTLRCDPISSHATLYWYQQALGQGPEFLTYFNYEAQPDKSGLPSDRFSAERPEGSISTLTIQRTEQRDSAMYRCASSPGSGELFFGEGSRLTVL.

The chain joins TRBV11-2 to TRBJ2-5; possible D gene TRBD2, 6 bases. This CDR3 contains 16 residues. Germline-derived CDR1 and CDR2 are SGHAT and FQNNGV. Trimming took 5 bases from V and 4 from J, leaving 20 bases between them. CDR3 bases: TGTGCCAGCAGCCCATTGGAGGGGTCAGAGGGAGAGACCCAGTACTTC. Translating it yields CASSPLEGSEGETQYF.